Sequencing of this T cell receptor (beta chain) was carried out in a study of memory CD4+ T cells and cytomegalovirus serostatus. The assay was immunoSEQ multiplex PCR, and TCRdb's table has in-frame clones only and misses some. The repertoire has some 35,000 clones, roughly 85% of them found once; the top ten carry less than 6%. The sort gate was single viable CD3+CD4+CD8-CD45RO+ cells for memory CD4+ T cells. The CDR3 loop spans 16 amino acids. From germline, CDR1 is MGHRA and CDR2 YSYEKL. Trimming pared 0 bases from V and 7 bases from J, leaving 16 bases between. The chain carries TRBV4-1 and TRBJ1-5, with no clear D. The clonotype originates from an adult in good health and CMV-seropositive. Specimen: memory CD4+ T cells from blood. CDR3 sequence: CASSQDSFGVGQPQHF. The DNA for the CDR3 is TGCGCCAGCAGCCAAGATTCTTTCGGGGTGGGGCAGCCCCAGCATTTT.